This TCR beta chain was obtained from a study of blood T cell repertoires in COVID-19. The V end was cut by 6 bases, the J end by 1 base, with 6 bases between. Germline V gives CDR1 MGHDK, CDR2 SYGVNS. The CDR3 is made up of 12 amino acids. Sequencing was performed with immunoSEQ multiplex PCR; in TCRdb, only in-frame clones are kept and a portion is missing. Here the sample spans 63,000 or so clones, 85% to 90% being singletons. The sequencing input was peripheral blood. This receptor was taken from a man aged 65 to 79 with active COVID-19. This chain uses TRBV25-1 with TRBJ1-1, with D perhaps matching TRBD1 (5 bases). The CDR3 DNA reads TGTGCCAGCAGGGGGCCGAACACTGAAGCTTTCTTT. It specifies CASRGPNTEAFF.